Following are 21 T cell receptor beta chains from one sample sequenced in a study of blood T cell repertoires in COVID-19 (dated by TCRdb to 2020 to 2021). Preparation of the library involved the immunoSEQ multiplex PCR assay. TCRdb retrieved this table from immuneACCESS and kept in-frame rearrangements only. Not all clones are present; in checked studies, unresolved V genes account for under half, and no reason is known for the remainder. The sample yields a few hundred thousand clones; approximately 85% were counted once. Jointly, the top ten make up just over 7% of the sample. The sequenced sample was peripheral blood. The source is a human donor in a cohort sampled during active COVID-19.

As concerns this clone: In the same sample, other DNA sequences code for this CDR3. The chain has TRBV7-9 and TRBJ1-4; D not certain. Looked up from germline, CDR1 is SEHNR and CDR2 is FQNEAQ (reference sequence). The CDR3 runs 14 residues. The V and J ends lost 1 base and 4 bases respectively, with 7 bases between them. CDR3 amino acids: CASSLDRSNEKLFF. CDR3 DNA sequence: TGTGCCAGCAGCTTAGATAGGAGTAATGAAAAACTGTTTTTT. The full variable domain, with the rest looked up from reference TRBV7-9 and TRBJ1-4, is DTGVSQNPRHKITKRGQNVTFRCDPISEHNRLYWYRQTLGQGPEFLTYFQNEAQLEKSRLLSDRFSAERPKGSFSTLEIQRTEQGDSAMYLCASSLDRSNEKLFFGSGTQLSVL.

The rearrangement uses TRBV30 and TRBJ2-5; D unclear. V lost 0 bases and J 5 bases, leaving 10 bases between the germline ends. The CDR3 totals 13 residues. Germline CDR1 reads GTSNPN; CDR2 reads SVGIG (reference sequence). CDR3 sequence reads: CAWSVNLGETQYF. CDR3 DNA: TGTGCCTGGAGTGTAAACCTCGGTGAGACCCAGTACTTC. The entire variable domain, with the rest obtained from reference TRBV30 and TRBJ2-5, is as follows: SQTIHQWPATLVQPVGSPLSLECTVEGTSNPNLYWYRQAAGRGLQLLFYSVGIGQISSEVPQNLSASRPQDRQFILSSKKLLLSDSGFYLCAWSVNLGETQYFGPGTRLLVL.

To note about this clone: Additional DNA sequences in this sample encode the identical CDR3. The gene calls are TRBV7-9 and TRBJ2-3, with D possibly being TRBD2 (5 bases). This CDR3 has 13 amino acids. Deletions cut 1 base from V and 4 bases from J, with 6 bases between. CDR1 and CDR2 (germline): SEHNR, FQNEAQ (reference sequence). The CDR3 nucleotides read TGTGCCAGCAGCTTAGGAGGGCCAGATACGCAGTATTTT. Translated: CASSLGGPDTQYF.

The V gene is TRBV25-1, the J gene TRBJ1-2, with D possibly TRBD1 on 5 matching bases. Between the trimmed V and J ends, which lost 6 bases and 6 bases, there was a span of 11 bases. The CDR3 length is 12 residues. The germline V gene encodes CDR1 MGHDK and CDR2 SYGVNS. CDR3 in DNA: TGTGCCAGCAGCTGGTCAGGGAATGGCTACACCTTC. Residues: CASSWSGNGYTF.

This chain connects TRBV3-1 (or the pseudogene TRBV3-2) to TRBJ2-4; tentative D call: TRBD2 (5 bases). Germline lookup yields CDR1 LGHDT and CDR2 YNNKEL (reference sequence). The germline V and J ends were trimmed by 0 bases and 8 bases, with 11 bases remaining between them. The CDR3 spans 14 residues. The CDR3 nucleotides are TGTGCCAGCAGCCAAGACCGGGATACGGACATTCAGTACTTC. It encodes CASSQDRDTDIQYF.

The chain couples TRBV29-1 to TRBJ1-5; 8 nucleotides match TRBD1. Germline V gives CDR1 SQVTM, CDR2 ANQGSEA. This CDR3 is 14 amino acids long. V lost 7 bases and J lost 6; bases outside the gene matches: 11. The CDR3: CSASQGGDIQPQHF. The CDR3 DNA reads TGCAGCGCCTCACAGGGGGGAGATATTCAGCCCCAGCATTTT.

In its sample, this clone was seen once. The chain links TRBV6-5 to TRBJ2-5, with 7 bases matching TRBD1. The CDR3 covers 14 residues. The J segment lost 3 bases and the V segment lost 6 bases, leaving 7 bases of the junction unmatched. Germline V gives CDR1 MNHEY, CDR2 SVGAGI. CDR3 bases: TGTGCCAGCAGCCCCACCACAGGGGAAGAGACCCAGTACTTC. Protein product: CASSPTTGEETQYF.

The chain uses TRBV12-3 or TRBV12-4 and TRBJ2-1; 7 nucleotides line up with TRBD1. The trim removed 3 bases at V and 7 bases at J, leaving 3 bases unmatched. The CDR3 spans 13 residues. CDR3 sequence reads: CASSFEGANEQFF. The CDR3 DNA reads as TGTGCCAGCAGTTTCGAGGGGGCTAATGAGCAGTTCTTC.

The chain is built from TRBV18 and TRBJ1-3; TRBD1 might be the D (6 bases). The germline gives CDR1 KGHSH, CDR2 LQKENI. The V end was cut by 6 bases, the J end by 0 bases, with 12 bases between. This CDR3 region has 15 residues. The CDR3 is CASSRIQGSGNTIYF. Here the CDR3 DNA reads TGTGCCAGCTCCCGAATACAGGGCTCTGGAAACACCATATATTTT.

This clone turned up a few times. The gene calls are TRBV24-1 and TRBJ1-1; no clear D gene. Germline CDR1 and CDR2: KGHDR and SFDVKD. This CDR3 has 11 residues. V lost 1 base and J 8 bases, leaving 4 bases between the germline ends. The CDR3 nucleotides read TGTGCCACCAGTGATTTCTCCGAAGCTTTCTTT. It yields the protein CATSDFSEAFF.

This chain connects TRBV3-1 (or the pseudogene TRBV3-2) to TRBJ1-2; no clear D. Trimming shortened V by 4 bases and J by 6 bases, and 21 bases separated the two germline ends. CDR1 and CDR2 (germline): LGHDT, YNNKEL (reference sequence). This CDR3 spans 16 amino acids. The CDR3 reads CASSPIINTVSDGYTF. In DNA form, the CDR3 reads TGTGCCAGCAGCCCAATAATAAATACAGTCTCGGATGGCTACACCTTC.

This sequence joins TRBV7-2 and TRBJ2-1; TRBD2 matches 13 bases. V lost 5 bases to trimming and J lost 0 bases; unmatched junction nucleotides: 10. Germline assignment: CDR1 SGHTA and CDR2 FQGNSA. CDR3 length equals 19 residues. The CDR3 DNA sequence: TGTGCCAGCAGCCTTACTAGCGGGGGGGCCCTGAGCTCCTACAATGAGCAGTTCTTC. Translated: CASSLTSGGALSSYNEQFF. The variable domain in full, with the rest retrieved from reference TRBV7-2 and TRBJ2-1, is GAGVSQSPSNKVTEKGKDVELRCDPISGHTALYWYRQSLGQGLEFLIYFQGNSAPDKSGLPSDRFSAERTGGSVSTLTIQRTQQEDSAVYLCASSLTSGGALSSYNEQFFGPGTRLTVL.

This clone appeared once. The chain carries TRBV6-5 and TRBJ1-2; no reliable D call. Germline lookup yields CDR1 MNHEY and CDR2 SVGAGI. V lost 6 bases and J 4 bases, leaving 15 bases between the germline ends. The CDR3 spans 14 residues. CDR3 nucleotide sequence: TGTGCCAGCAGCCCGAGAGCGACGGTCTATGGCTACACCTTC. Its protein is CASSPRATVYGYTF.

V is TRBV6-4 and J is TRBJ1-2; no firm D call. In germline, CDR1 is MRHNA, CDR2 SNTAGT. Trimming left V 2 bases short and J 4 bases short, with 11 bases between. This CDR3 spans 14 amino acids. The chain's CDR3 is CASSDTGNSYGYTF. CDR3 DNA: TGTGCCAGCAGTGACACGGGGAACTCCTATGGCTACACCTTC.

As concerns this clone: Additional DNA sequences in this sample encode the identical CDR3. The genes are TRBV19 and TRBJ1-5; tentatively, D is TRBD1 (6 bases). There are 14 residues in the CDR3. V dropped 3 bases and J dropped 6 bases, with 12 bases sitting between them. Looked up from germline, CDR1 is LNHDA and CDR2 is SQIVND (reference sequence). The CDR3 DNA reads TGTGCCAGTAGTATCAGGGGTGTGGGTCAGCCCCAGCATTTT. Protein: CASSIRGVGQPQHF.

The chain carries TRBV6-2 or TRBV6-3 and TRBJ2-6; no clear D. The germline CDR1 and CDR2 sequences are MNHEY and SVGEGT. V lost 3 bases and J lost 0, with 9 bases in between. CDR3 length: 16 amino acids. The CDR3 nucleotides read TGTGCCAGCAGTTATAACTCCCGCTCTGGGGCCAACGTCCTGACTTTC. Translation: CASSYNSRSGANVLTF.

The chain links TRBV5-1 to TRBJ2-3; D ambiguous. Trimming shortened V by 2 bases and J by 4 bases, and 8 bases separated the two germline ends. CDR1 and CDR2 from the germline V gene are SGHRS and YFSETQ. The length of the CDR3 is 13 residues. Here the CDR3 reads CASSFSGSDTQYF. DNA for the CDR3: TGCGCCAGCAGCTTCTCAGGCTCAGATACGCAGTATTTT.

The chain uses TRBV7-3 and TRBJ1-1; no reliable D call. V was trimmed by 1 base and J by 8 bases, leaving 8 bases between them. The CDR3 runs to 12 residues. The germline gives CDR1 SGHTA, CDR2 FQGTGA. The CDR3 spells CASSLNGEEAFF. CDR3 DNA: TGTGCCAGCAGCTTAAATGGAGAGGAAGCTTTCTTT.

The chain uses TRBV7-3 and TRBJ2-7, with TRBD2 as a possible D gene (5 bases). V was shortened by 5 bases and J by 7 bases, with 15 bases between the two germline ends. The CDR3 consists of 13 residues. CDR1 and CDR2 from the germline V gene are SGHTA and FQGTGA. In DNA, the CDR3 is TGTGCCAGCAGCCTGGACTCCCTGGGAGAGCAGTACTTC. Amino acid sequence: CASSLDSLGEQYF.

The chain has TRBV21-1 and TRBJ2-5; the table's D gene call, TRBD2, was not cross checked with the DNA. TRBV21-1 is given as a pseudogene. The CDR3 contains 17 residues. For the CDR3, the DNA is TGTGCCAGCAGCAAAGCAGTCAGCGCTTATTCGGTTTGGACCCAGTACTTC. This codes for CASSKAVSAYSVWTQYF.

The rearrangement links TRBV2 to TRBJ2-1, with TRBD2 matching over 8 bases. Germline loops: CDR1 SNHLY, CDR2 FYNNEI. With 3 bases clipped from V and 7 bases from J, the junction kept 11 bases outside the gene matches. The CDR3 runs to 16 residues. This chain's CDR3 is CASSEPGGLFLNEQFF. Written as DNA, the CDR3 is TGTGCCAGCAGTGAGCCGGGGGGGCTCTTTCTGAATGAGCAGTTCTTC.